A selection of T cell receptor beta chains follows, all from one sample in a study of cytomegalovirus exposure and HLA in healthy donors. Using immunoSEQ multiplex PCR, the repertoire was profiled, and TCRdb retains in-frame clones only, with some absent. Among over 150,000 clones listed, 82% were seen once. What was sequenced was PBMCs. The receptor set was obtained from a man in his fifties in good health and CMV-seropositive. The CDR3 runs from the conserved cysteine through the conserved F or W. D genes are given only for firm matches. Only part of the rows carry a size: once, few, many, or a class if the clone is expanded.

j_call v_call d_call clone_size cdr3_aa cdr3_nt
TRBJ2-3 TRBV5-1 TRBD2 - CASRTGTSGITDTQYF TGCGCCAGCAGGACCGGGACTAGCGGGATCACAGATACGCAGTATTTT
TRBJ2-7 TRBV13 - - CASSKGSGFSLGEQYF TGTGCCAGCAGCAAAGGATCAGGGTTTTCTTTAGGCGAGCAGTACTTC
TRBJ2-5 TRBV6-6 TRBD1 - CASSGQGGGDQYF TGTGCCAGCAGTGGACAGGGGGGTGGGGACCAGTACTTC
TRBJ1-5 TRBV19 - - CASPFKGAENYQPQHF TGTGCCAGCCCGTTCAAAGGGGCGGAGAATTATCAGCCCCAGCATTTT
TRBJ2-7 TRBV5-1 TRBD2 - CASKIGGGYEQYF TGCGCCAGCAAAATCGGGGGGGGCTACGAGCAGTACTTC
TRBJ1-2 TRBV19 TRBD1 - CASSTLLVTGDHGYTF TGTGCCAGTAGTACCCTACTAGTGACAGGGGATCATGGCTACACCTTC
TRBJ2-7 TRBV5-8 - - CASTHTNWNEQYF TGTGCCAGCACCCACACTAACTGGAACGAGCAGTACTTC
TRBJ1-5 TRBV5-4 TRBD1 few CASSPGGGNQPQHF TGTGCCAGCAGCCCAGGGGGAGGCAATCAGCCCCAGCATTTT
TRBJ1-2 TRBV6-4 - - CASSSRDIYGYTF TGTGCCAGCAGTAGCCGGGACATCTATGGCTACACCTTC
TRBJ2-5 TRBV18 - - CASSPPGARETQYF TGTGCCAGCTCACCACCGGGGGCGAGAGAGACCCAGTACTTC
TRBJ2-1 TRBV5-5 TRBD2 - CASSWGGDYNEQFF TGTGCCAGCAGCTGGGGAGGGGATTACAATGAGCAGTTCTTC
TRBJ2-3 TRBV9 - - CASSVSWGGTDTQYF TGTGCCAGCAGCGTATCGTGGGGGGGCACAGATACGCAGTATTTT
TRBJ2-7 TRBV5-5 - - CASSLGDFYYEQYF TGTGCCAGCAGCTTGGGGGACTTCTACTACGAGCAGTACTTC
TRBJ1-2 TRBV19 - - CASRYRKANYGYTF TGTGCCAGTAGGTACAGGAAAGCTAACTATGGCTACACCTTC
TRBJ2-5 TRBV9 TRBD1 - CASSVAAGTGVETQYF TGTGCCAGCAGCGTAGCTGCGGGGACAGGGGTAGAGACCCAGTACTTC
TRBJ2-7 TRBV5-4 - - CASSPPGATYEQYF TGCGCCAGCAGCCCTCCTGGGGCCACCTACGAGCAGTACTTC
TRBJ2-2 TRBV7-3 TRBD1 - CASSFLGQGNTGELFF TGTGCCAGCAGCTTCCTCGGACAGGGGAACACCGGGGAGCTGTTTTTT
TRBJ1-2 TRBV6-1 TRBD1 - CASSVVSTGVVKGYTF TGTGCCAGCAGTGTAGTGTCGACAGGGGTTGTAAAGGGCTACACCTTC
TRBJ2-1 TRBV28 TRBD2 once CASSWTSGGIYNEQFF TGTGCCAGCAGTTGGACTAGCGGGGGTATCTACAATGAGCAGTTCTTC
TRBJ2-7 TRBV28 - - CASATVDEQYF TGTGCCAGCGCTACAGTCGACGAGCAGTACTTC
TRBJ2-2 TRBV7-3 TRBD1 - CASSPLGTGVNGELFF TGTGCCAGCAGCCCATTGGGGACAGGGGTAAACGGGGAGCTGTTTTTT
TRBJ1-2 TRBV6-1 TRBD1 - CASSARGQNGYTF TGTGCCAGCAGTGCCAGGGGACAGAATGGCTACACCTTC
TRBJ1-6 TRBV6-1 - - CASSEARDHSPLHF TGTGCCAGCAGTGAAGCCAGGGATCATTCACCCCTCCACTTT
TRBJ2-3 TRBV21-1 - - CASSKDGGGRADTQYF TGTGCCAGCAGCAAAGATGGAGGGGGCCGCGCAGATACGCAGTATTTT
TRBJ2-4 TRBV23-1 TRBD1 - CASSRVGTGSGKNIQYF TGCGCCAGCAGTCGGGTGGGGACAGGGTCGGGGAAAAACATTCAGTACTTC
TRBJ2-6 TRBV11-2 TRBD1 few CASSLGTGGISGANVLTF TGTGCCAGCAGCTTAGGCACAGGGGGCATCTCTGGGGCCAACGTCCTGACTTTC
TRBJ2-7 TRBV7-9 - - CASSLGRGYEQYF TGTGCCAGCAGCTTGGGCCGTGGGTACGAGCAGTACTTC
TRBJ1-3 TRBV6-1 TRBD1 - CASSERGRGNTIYF TGTGCCAGCAGTGAAAGGGGGCGCGGAAACACCATATATTTT
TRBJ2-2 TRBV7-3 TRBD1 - CASSLLRTGANTGELFF TGTGCCAGCAGCTTGCTCAGGACAGGGGCGAACACCGGGGAGCTGTTTTTT
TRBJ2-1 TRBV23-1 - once CASSRVPAESSYNEQFF TGCGCCAGCAGTCGGGTTCCAGCGGAGAGCTCCTACAATGAGCAGTTCTTC
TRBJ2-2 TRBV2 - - CASGTRGGNTGELFF TGTGCCAGCGGGACCAGGGGTGGGAACACCGGGGAGCTGTTTTTT
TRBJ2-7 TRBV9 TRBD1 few CASSVAGTVVYEQYF TGTGCCAGCAGCGTAGCTGGGACAGTAGTGTACGAGCAGTACTTC
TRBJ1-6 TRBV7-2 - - CASSPRDNSPLHF TGTGCCAGCAGCCCCCGAGATAATTCACCCCTCCACTTT
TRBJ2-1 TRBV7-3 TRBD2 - CASSLNPAGVLNEQFF TGTGCCAGCAGCTTAAATCCAGCGGGGGTGTTGAATGAGCAGTTCTTC
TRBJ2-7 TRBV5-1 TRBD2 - CASSFSGGTSVEQYF TGCGCCAGCAGCTTTTCGGGGGGGACTAGCGTCGAGCAGTACTTC
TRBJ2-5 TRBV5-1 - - CASSPGWGEGAEETQYF TGCGCCAGCAGCCCGGGATGGGGTGAGGGTGCCGAGGAGACCCAGTACTTC
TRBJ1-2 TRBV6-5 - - CASSERGGAYGYTF TGTGCCAGCAGTGAACGGGGGGGGGCGTACGGCTACACCTTC
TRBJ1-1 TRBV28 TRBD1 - CASSPGTGGRTEAFF TGTGCCAGCAGCCCGGGGACAGGGGGTAGGACTGAAGCTTTCTTT
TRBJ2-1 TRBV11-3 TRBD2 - CASSLGLAGANEQFF TGTGCCAGCAGCTTAGGACTAGCGGGAGCCAATGAGCAGTTCTTC
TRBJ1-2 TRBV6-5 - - CASSYDSLGGGYTF TGTGCCAGCAGTTACGACAGTTTGGGCGGTGGCTACACCTTC
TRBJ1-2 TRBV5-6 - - CASTQDSYGYTF TGTGCCAGCACCCAGGACAGTTATGGCTACACCTTC